The rows below give T cell receptor beta chains drawn from one sample of a study of cytomegalovirus exposure and HLA in healthy donors. Method: immunoSEQ multiplex PCR; TCRdb's copy keeps in-frame clones and lacks some. The repertoire holds roughly 250,000 clones, with roughly two thirds as singletons. What was sequenced was PBMCs. The source of these receptors is a female donor in good health and CMV-seronegative. Each CDR3 is given with its conserved first and last residue. Each record gives: clone size, V gene, J gene, D gene, CDR3 DNA, CDR3 protein. D genes are given only for firm matches. Clone size, where shown, is once, few, many, or a class for clones that have expanded.

clone size: few
V gene: TRBV27
J gene: TRBJ2-7
D gene: TRBD1
CDR3 DNA: TGTGCCAGCAGTTTAGGGACAGGGACCGAGCAGTACTTC
CDR3 protein: CASSLGTGTEQYF

clone size: few
V gene: TRBV7-2
J gene: TRBJ1-2
D gene: TRBD1
CDR3 DNA: TGTGCCAGCAGCGCACTGGGACAGGGCAACTATGGCTACACCTTC
CDR3 protein: CASSALGQGNYGYTF

clone size: .
V gene: TRBV14
J gene: TRBJ2-7
D gene: .
CDR3 DNA: TGTGCCAGCAGCCAAGATCAGGGGTATACCTACGAGCAGTACTTC
CDR3 protein: CASSQDQGYTYEQYF

clone size: .
V gene: TRBV27
J gene: TRBJ2-2
D gene: TRBD2
CDR3 DNA: TGTGCCAGCAGTTCGGGACTAGCGGGAACCAACACCGGGGAGCTGTTTTTT
CDR3 protein: CASSSGLAGTNTGELFF

clone size: .
V gene: TRBV12-1
J gene: TRBJ2-7
D gene: .
CDR3 DNA: TGTGCCACTCGCGCTCGCCGGAGCCTCGGGAGGAGGTACGAGCAGTACTTC
CDR3 protein: CATRARRSLGRRYEQYF

clone size: .
V gene: TRBV11-1
J gene: TRBJ2-7
D gene: TRBD2
CDR3 DNA: TGTGCCAGGACCGGGACTAGCGGCGCTTACGAGCAGTACTTC
CDR3 protein: CARTGTSGAYEQYF

clone size: .
V gene: TRBV6-1
J gene: TRBJ2-7
D gene: TRBD2
CDR3 DNA: TGTGCCAGCAGTGAGAAACTAGCGGTCTACGAGCAGTACTTC
CDR3 protein: CASSEKLAVYEQYF

clone size: once
V gene: TRBV20-1
J gene: TRBJ2-3
D gene: .
CDR3 DNA: TGCAGTGCTAGCGGTGGAGATACGCAGTATTTT
CDR3 protein: CSASGGDTQYF

clone size: few
V gene: TRBV19
J gene: TRBJ2-2
D gene: .
CDR3 DNA: TGTGCCAGTAGTCGGAGGACGGGCGGGACCGGGGAGCTGTTTTTT
CDR3 protein: CASSRRTGGTGELFF

clone size: .
V gene: TRBV2
J gene: TRBJ1-3
D gene: TRBD1
CDR3 DNA: TGTGCCAGCAAAGGACAGGGCCAGGGGTACACCATATATTTT
CDR3 protein: CASKGQGQGYTIYF

clone size: .
V gene: TRBV19
J gene: TRBJ1-2
D gene: TRBD1
CDR3 DNA: TGTGCCAGTAGTATAGTGGGGACAGGGTATGGCTACACCTTC
CDR3 protein: CASSIVGTGYGYTF

clone size: .
V gene: TRBV28
J gene: TRBJ1-5
D gene: TRBD1
CDR3 DNA: TGTGCCAGCAGTCGGACAGGGAACTATCAGCCCCAGCATTTT
CDR3 protein: CASSRTGNYQPQHF

clone size: .
V gene: TRBV15
J gene: TRBJ1-1
D gene: TRBD1
CDR3 DNA: TGTGCCACCAGCAGAGTACTCGGGACAGGGAGGGCATTGAACACTGAAGCTTTCTTT
CDR3 protein: CATSRVLGTGRALNTEAFF

clone size: .
V gene: TRBV7-9
J gene: TRBJ1-5
D gene: .
CDR3 DNA: TGTGCCAGCAGCTTTAACTCTGAGGGTCAGCCCCAGCATTTT
CDR3 protein: CASSFNSEGQPQHF

clone size: once
V gene: TRBV6-1
J gene: TRBJ1-1
D gene: .
CDR3 DNA: TGTGCCAGCAGCAGGGGTCACACTGAAGCTTTCTTT
CDR3 protein: CASSRGHTEAFF

clone size: .
V gene: TRBV2
J gene: TRBJ2-3
D gene: TRBD2
CDR3 DNA: TGTGCCAGCAAACTAGCGGGAGGGGGAGATACGCAGTATTTT
CDR3 protein: CASKLAGGGDTQYF

clone size: few
V gene: TRBV9
J gene: TRBJ2-3
D gene: .
CDR3 DNA: TGTGCCAGCAGCGTAGAAGAGGGCACAGATACGCAGTATTTT
CDR3 protein: CASSVEEGTDTQYF

clone size: .
V gene: TRBV27
J gene: TRBJ2-7
D gene: TRBD2
CDR3 DNA: TGTGCCAGCAGGGTCGGAGCGGGAGTCCGCGAGCAGTACTTC
CDR3 protein: CASRVGAGVREQYF

clone size: once
V gene: TRBV10-3
J gene: TRBJ2-2
D gene: TRBD2
CDR3 DNA: TGTGCCATCAGCGAGCTAGCGGAACGCACCGGGGAGCTGTTTTTT
CDR3 protein: CAISELAERTGELFF

clone size: once
V gene: TRBV29-1
J gene: TRBJ2-1
D gene: TRBD2
CDR3 DNA: TGCAGCTTAACCCGCCGGCTAGCGGGAGGGCCTCAGTTCTTC
CDR3 protein: CSLTRRLAGGPQFF

clone size: few
V gene: TRBV9
J gene: TRBJ2-5
D gene: TRBD1
CDR3 DNA: TGTGCCAGCAGTCTCAGGGGGCAGGAGACCCAGTACTTC
CDR3 protein: CASSLRGQETQYF

clone size: .
V gene: TRBV29-1
J gene: TRBJ2-7
D gene: TRBD2
CDR3 DNA: TGCAGCGTTAGGCTAGCGGGATTGGGCGAGCAGTACTTC
CDR3 protein: CSVRLAGLGEQYF

clone size: .
V gene: TRBV7-3
J gene: TRBJ2-1
D gene: TRBD2
CDR3 DNA: TGTGCCAGCAGCTTAAGCCGGGGGGGATACAATGAGCAGTTCTTC
CDR3 protein: CASSLSRGGYNEQFF

clone size: .
V gene: TRBV11-3
J gene: TRBJ2-5
D gene: .
CDR3 DNA: TGTGCCAGCAACCAGAGAGGGGGAGAGACCCAGTACTTC
CDR3 protein: CASNQRGGETQYF

clone size: few
V gene: TRBV2
J gene: TRBJ1-2
D gene: .
CDR3 DNA: TGTGCCAGCAGTTCACAGGGATCCGGCGGTGGCTACACCTTC
CDR3 protein: CASSSQGSGGGYTF

clone size: .
V gene: TRBV5-1
J gene: TRBJ2-1
D gene: TRBD2
CDR3 DNA: TGCGCCAGCGGACTAGCGGGAGGGACGTACAATGAGCAGTTCTTC
CDR3 protein: CASGLAGGTYNEQFF

clone size: .
V gene: TRBV28
J gene: TRBJ2-7
D gene: TRBD1
CDR3 DNA: TGTGCCAGCGGGAGTGGACAGGGCTACGAGCAGTACTTC
CDR3 protein: CASGSGQGYEQYF

clone size: .
V gene: TRBV7-3
J gene: TRBJ2-7
D gene: TRBD2
CDR3 DNA: TGTGCCAGCAGCATGGGGACTAGCGGGAGCGAGCAGTACTTC
CDR3 protein: CASSMGTSGSEQYF

clone size: .
V gene: TRBV27
J gene: TRBJ2-7
D gene: .
CDR3 DNA: TGTGCCAGCAGTTTATTTCCAGGCTCCTACGAGCAGTACTTC
CDR3 protein: CASSLFPGSYEQYF

clone size: .
V gene: TRBV5-6
J gene: TRBJ2-5
D gene: TRBD1
CDR3 DNA: TGTGCCAGCAGCTTCGATGTCACAGGGGAGGAGACCCAGTACTTC
CDR3 protein: CASSFDVTGEETQYF

clone size: .
V gene: TRBV2
J gene: TRBJ2-7
D gene: TRBD2
CDR3 DNA: TGTGCCAGCCAGTCTAGACTAGCGGGATCCTACGAGCAGTACTTC
CDR3 protein: CASQSRLAGSYEQYF

clone size: .
V gene: TRBV2
J gene: TRBJ1-4
D gene: TRBD1
CDR3 DNA: TGTGCCAGCAGTGAAGTGGGGCAGGGGGACGAAAAACTGTTTTTT
CDR3 protein: CASSEVGQGDEKLFF

clone size: medium-sized
V gene: TRBV14
J gene: TRBJ1-2
D gene: .
CDR3 DNA: TGTGCCAGCAGCCTTCGGGGTCACTATGGCTACACCTTC
CDR3 protein: CASSLRGHYGYTF

clone size: .
V gene: TRBV28
J gene: TRBJ2-7
D gene: TRBD2
CDR3 DNA: TGTGCCAGCAGCGGCGGGACGGGGACTAGCGGGCGAGTCGAGCAGTACTTC
CDR3 protein: CASSGGTGTSGRVEQYF

clone size: few
V gene: TRBV9
J gene: TRBJ2-1
D gene: TRBD2
CDR3 DNA: TGTGCCAGCAGCGTAGTTGCGGGAGGGGTCAATGAGCAGTTCTTC
CDR3 protein: CASSVVAGGVNEQFF

clone size: .
V gene: TRBV18
J gene: TRBJ1-1
D gene: .
CDR3 DNA: TGTGCCAGCTCACCAAGAGAGGGTGGAGCCACTGAAGCTTTCTTT
CDR3 protein: CASSPREGGATEAFF

clone size: .
V gene: TRBV6-1
J gene: TRBJ1-3
D gene: TRBD1
CDR3 DNA: TGTGCCAGCAGTGCAACAGGGGGTGGAAACACCATATATTTT
CDR3 protein: CASSATGGGNTIYF

clone size: .
V gene: TRBV6-1
J gene: TRBJ2-1
D gene: .
CDR3 DNA: TGTGCCAGCAGTGAGTTTCGGGCGGGATACAATGAGCAGTTCTTC
CDR3 protein: CASSEFRAGYNEQFF

clone size: .
V gene: TRBV5-4
J gene: TRBJ1-1
D gene: TRBD1
CDR3 DNA: TGTGCCAGCAGGACCCTCAGGGGGACCACTGAAGCTTTCTTT
CDR3 protein: CASRTLRGTTEAFF

clone size: .
V gene: TRBV10-3
J gene: TRBJ1-3
D gene: .
CDR3 DNA: TGTGCCGCCGCGGCATACTCTGGAAACACCATATATTTT
CDR3 protein: CAAAAYSGNTIYF

clone size: .
V gene: TRBV6-1
J gene: TRBJ2-5
D gene: .
CDR3 DNA: TGTGCCAGCAGTCTACAGGGATCCCAAGAGACCCAGTACTTC
CDR3 protein: CASSLQGSQETQYF

clone size: .
V gene: TRBV18
J gene: TRBJ2-7
D gene: .
CDR3 DNA: TGTGCCAGCTCACCACCTAACAGTTTGTCGTTCTACGAGCAGTACTTC
CDR3 protein: CASSPPNSLSFYEQYF

clone size: .
V gene: TRBV2
J gene: TRBJ2-3
D gene: .
CDR3 DNA: TGTGCCAGCATGCGGAATTCGAACACAGATACGCAGTATTTT
CDR3 protein: CASMRNSNTDTQYF

clone size: .
V gene: TRBV7-9
J gene: TRBJ1-5
D gene: .
CDR3 DNA: TGTGCCAGCAGCTTAGGCGGAGAGTCGCCCCAGCATTTT
CDR3 protein: CASSLGGESPQHF

clone size: .
V gene: TRBV12-5
J gene: TRBJ2-1
D gene: TRBD2
CDR3 DNA: TGTGCTAGTGGTTTATTCCTAGCGGGAGGGAACAATGAGCAGTTCTTC
CDR3 protein: CASGLFLAGGNNEQFF

clone size: few
V gene: TRBV27
J gene: TRBJ1-5
D gene: .
CDR3 DNA: TGTGCCAGCAGTTTAAAGGGACTCAATCAGCCCCAGCATTTT
CDR3 protein: CASSLKGLNQPQHF

clone size: .
V gene: TRBV7-3
J gene: TRBJ2-1
D gene: TRBD2
CDR3 DNA: TGTGCCAGCAGCTGGACTAGCGGGAATGAGCAGTTCTTC
CDR3 protein: CASSWTSGNEQFF

clone size: once
V gene: TRBV4-2
J gene: TRBJ2-3
D gene: TRBD2
CDR3 DNA: TGTGCCAGCAGCCAGACCGGACTAGCGGTCACAGATACGCAGTATTTT
CDR3 protein: CASSQTGLAVTDTQYF

clone size: .
V gene: TRBV4-2
J gene: TRBJ2-7
D gene: TRBD2
CDR3 DNA: TGTGCCAGCAGCCAGGCTAGCGGGAAATACGAGCAGTACTTC
CDR3 protein: CASSQASGKYEQYF

clone size: .
V gene: TRBV7-9
J gene: TRBJ1-5
D gene: TRBD1
CDR3 DNA: TGTGCCAGCAGCTCCGACAGGGACCCCCCCCAGCATTTT
CDR3 protein: CASSSDRDPPQHF

clone size: .
V gene: TRBV13
J gene: TRBJ2-3
D gene: TRBD2
CDR3 DNA: TGTGCCAGCAGCTTTCGAGGACTAGCGGGAGATACGCAGTATTTT
CDR3 protein: CASSFRGLAGDTQYF

clone size: few
V gene: TRBV9
J gene: TRBJ2-6
D gene: .
CDR3 DNA: TGTGCCAGCAGCTCCCGGGGGAAACCTGGGGCCAACGTCCTGACTTTC
CDR3 protein: CASSSRGKPGANVLTF

clone size: few
V gene: TRBV6-1
J gene: TRBJ2-2
D gene: .
CDR3 DNA: TGTGCCAGCAGTGAAGCGGGGCTCAGAGGCACCGGGGAGCTGTTTTTT
CDR3 protein: CASSEAGLRGTGELFF